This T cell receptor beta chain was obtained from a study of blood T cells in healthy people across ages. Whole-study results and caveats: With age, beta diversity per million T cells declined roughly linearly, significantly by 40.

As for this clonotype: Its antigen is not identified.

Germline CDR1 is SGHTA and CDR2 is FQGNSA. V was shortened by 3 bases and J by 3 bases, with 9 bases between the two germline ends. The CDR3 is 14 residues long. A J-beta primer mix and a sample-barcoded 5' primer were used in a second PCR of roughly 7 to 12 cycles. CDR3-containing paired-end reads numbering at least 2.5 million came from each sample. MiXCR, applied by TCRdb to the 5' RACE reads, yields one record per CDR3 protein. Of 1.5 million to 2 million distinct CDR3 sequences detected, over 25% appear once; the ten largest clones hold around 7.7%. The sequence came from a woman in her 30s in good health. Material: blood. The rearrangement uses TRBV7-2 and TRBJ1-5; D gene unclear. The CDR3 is CASSFWAVNQPQHF. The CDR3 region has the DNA TGTGCCAGCAGCTTTTGGGCAGTCAATCAGCCCCAGCATTTT.